The T cell receptor beta chain described here comes from a study of shared T cell receptors in the human thymus. Libraries were prepared by immunoSEQ multiplex PCR; TCRdb keeps only in-frame clonotypes and omits some of them. Among more than 550,000 clones listed, approximately 89% were seen once. The CDR3 runs 16 residues. Trimming took off 2 bases at V and 7 bases at J, with 17 bases between the two ends. Germline lookup yields CDR1 LGHNA and CDR2 YSLEER. These records were also assigned to another study, of human thymus T cells. That study adds: In thymic and blood repertoires alike, V and J usage looked biased.

The sample taken for sequencing was thymocytes. This TCR was recovered from a boy younger than two with a congenital heart defect. V and J are TRBV4-3 and TRBJ2-2; TRBD1 is a possible D gene (5 bases). The CDR3: CASSQYSHRNHGELFF. The CDR3, as DNA: TGCGCCAGCAGCCAATATTCTCACAGGAATCACGGGGAGCTGTTTTTT.